Following are 27 T cell receptor beta chains from one sample sequenced in a study of cytomegalovirus exposure and HLA in healthy donors. Clones were read by immunoSEQ multiplex PCR, and TCRdb kept only the in-frame ones, dropping some. The sample has roughly 70,000 clones; roughly 95% are singletons. Material: PBMCs. These receptors all come from a young woman in good health and CMV-seropositive.

The chain employs TRBV30 and TRBJ2-7, with D possibly matching TRBD2 (6 bases). The germline gives CDR1 GTSNPN, CDR2 SVGIG (reference sequence). The germline V and J ends were trimmed by 5 bases and 2 bases, with 16 bases remaining between them. The CDR3 has 14 amino acids. The CDR3 bases are TGTGCCTGGGGAGGGGACTCCCGCCCCTACGAGCAGTACTTC. Its protein product is CAWGGDSRPYEQYF.

The rearrangement links TRBV16 to TRBJ2-1, with D maybe TRBD2 (6 bases). V was clipped by 2 bases and J by 4 bases, with 12 bases between them. CDR3 length equals 15 residues. Germline values: CDR1 KGHSY, CDR2 FQNENV. CDR3 nucleotide sequence: TGTGCCAGCAGCCAACTACTAGCCCTTTACAATGAGCAGTTCTTC. It encodes CASSQLLALYNEQFF.

The table lists this clone with a count of one. The CDR3 coding sequence is TGTGCCAGCAGTTATTTAGATGGAGGACCCTATGGCTACACCTTC. Its protein is CASSYLDGGPYGYTF. V gene TRBV6-6 combines with J gene TRBJ1-2, with D unclear. Germline CDR1 MNHNY, CDR2 SVGAGI (reference sequence). The CDR3 is made up of 15 amino acids. V lost 3 bases, J lost 4 bases, and 15 bases lay in between.

This clone was picked up one time. The chain combines TRBV19 with TRBJ1-1, with 10 bases matching TRBD1. CDR3 size: 17 residues. Looked up from germline, CDR1 is LNHDA and CDR2 is SQIVND (reference sequence). V dropped 6 bases and J dropped 0; count of bases not matched to a gene: 10. The CDR3 is CASRPDRGRMVNTEAFF. CDR3 DNA sequence: TGTGCCAGTAGGCCAGACAGGGGGCGAATGGTGAACACTGAAGCTTTCTTT.

The rearrangement links TRBV6-6 to TRBJ1-3; D remains unclear. Per germline, CDR1 MNHNY and CDR2 SVGAGI (reference sequence). Trimming took 2 bases from V and 0 from J, leaving 8 bases between them. CDR3 length: 15 amino acids. The CDR3 here is CASSYLKSSGNTIYF. The CDR3 bases are TGTGCCAGCAGTTACCTCAAGAGCTCTGGAAACACCATATATTTT.

This chain joins TRBV5-6 and TRBJ2-4, with TRBD1 matching 7 bases. The CDR3 has 15 residues. The J segment lost 0 bases and the V segment lost 2 bases, leaving 2 bases of the junction unmatched. In germline, CDR1 is SGHDT, CDR2 YYEEEE. DNA for the CDR3: TGTGCCAGCAGCTTAAGGGGGCTAGCCAAAAACATTCAGTACTTC. Protein sequence: CASSLRGLAKNIQYF.

The CDR3 spells CASSGQGGLDTQYF. CDR3 nucleotide sequence: TGTGCCAGTAGTGGGCAGGGGGGATTGGATACGCAGTATTTT. The V gene is TRBV19, the J gene TRBJ2-3, with D possibly matching TRBD1 (7 bases). V was clipped by 5 bases and J by 6 bases, with 15 bases between them. Germline loops: CDR1 LNHDA, CDR2 SQIVND (reference sequence). This CDR3 spans 14 amino acids. Full variable domain (missing parts from reference TRBV19 and TRBJ2-3): DGGITQSPKYLFRKEGQNVTLSCEQNLNHDAMYWYRQDPGQGLRLIYYSQIVNDFQKGDIAEGYSVSREKKESFPLTVTSAQKNPTAFYLCASSGQGGLDTQYFGPGTRLTVL.

This chain's CDR3 is CASRYGGQLLNYGYTF. The CDR3 DNA reads as TGTGCCAGCCGTTATGGCGGACAGCTATTAAACTATGGCTACACCTTC. This sequence joins TRBV28 and TRBJ1-2; TRBD1 is a possible D gene (6 bases). CDR3 length: 16 amino acids. The germline V gene has CDR1 MDHEN and CDR2 SYDVKM. V gave up 8 bases and J gave up 2 bases, with 21 bases separating them.

The chain is built from TRBV7-2 and TRBJ2-3; D might be TRBD1 (6 bases). Germline loops: CDR1 SGHTA, CDR2 FQGNSA. V dropped 3 bases and J dropped 0 bases, with 16 bases sitting between them. The CDR3 length is 17 residues. The chain's CDR3 is CASSLLQGLGSTDTQYF. In DNA, the CDR3 is TGTGCCAGCAGCTTGTTACAGGGTCTAGGGAGCACAGATACGCAGTATTTT.

The V call is TRBV6-6, the J call TRBJ2-3; 9 nucleotides align to TRBD1. CDR1 and CDR2 (germline): MNHNY, SVGAGI (reference sequence). This CDR3 contains 13 residues. With V trimmed by 6 bases and J by 7 bases, 5 bases remained unmatched. This CDR3 is CASRETGGYTQYF. CDR3 coding DNA: TGTGCCAGCAGGGAGACAGGGGGATATACGCAGTATTTT.

This chain links TRBV7-3 with TRBJ2-1; D not resolved. V gave up 1 base and J gave up 0 bases, with 13 bases separating them. CDR1 and CDR2 from the germline V gene are SGHTA and FQGTGA. The length of the CDR3 is 17 residues. CDR3 in amino acids: CASSLISARTSYNEQFF. The CDR3 DNA sequence: TGTGCCAGCAGCTTAATTAGTGCGAGAACCTCCTACAATGAGCAGTTCTTC.

The gene calls are TRBV6-1 and TRBJ2-3; TRBD2 matches at 12 bases. With 3 bases clipped from V and 0 bases from J, the junction kept 7 bases outside the gene matches. Germline V gene data show CDR1 as MNHNS and CDR2 as SASEGT. The CDR3 length is 18 residues. The CDR3 protein is CASSEALAGGASTDTQYF. CDR3 in DNA: TGTGCCAGCAGTGAGGCACTAGCGGGAGGTGCTAGCACAGATACGCAGTATTTT.

The chain couples TRBV19 to TRBJ1-5, with 11 bases aligning to TRBD1. J gave up 1 base and V 5 bases, and 4 bases lay outside the gene matches. The CDR3 extends over 16 amino acids. CDR1 is LNHDA, CDR2 SQIVND, per germline (reference sequence). The CDR3 region is CASSRDRGLSNQPQHF. The DNA for the CDR3 is TGTGCCAGTAGTCGGGACAGGGGGTTGAGCAATCAGCCCCAGCATTTT.

The CDR3 here is CASSAPQNSNEQFF. The CDR3 coding sequence is TGTGCCAGCAGCGCCCCACAGAATTCCAATGAGCAGTTCTTC. The chain couples TRBV7-2 to TRBJ2-1, with D uncertain. There are 14 residues in the CDR3. Germline lookup yields CDR1 SGHTA and CDR2 FQGNSA. The ends were cut back, 5 bases at V and 6 bases at J, with 14 bases in the middle.

This rearrangement joins TRBV7-8 to TRBJ2-7; 8 bases agree with TRBD1. Germline V gives CDR1 SGHVS, CDR2 FQNEAQ. This CDR3 spans 15 amino acids. V shed 2 bases, J shed 4 bases, and the junction held 7 bases outside the gene matches. CDR3 DNA: TGTGCCAGCAGCTTAACCGACAGGGGTTCTTACGAGCAGTACTTC. It codes for CASSLTDRGSYEQYF.

The chain has TRBV27 and TRBJ2-6; no clear D gene. CDR1 is MNHEY, CDR2 SMNVEV, per germline (reference sequence). V was clipped by 3 bases and J by 1 base, with 7 bases between them. The CDR3 totals 15 residues. The CDR3 loop is CASSLRDSGANVLTF. CDR3 nucleotides: TGTGCCAGCAGTTTGCGCGATTCTGGGGCCAACGTCCTGACTTTC.

Only one count was recorded for this clone. The genes are TRBV4-3 and TRBJ1-1; perhaps TRBD1 as D (6 bases). The germline V and J ends were trimmed by 0 bases and 0 bases, with 23 bases remaining between them. The CDR3 covers 20 residues. The germline V gene encodes CDR1 LGHNA and CDR2 YSLEER. The CDR3 protein is CASSQDQIDRDNPLNTEAFF. CDR3 nucleotide sequence: TGCGCCAGCAGCCAAGATCAAATTGATAGGGACAACCCTTTGAACACTGAAGCTTTCTTT.

The V call is TRBV19, the J call TRBJ2-7; 7 bases align to TRBD1. V shed 3 bases, J shed 2 bases, and the junction held 13 bases outside the gene matches. The length of the CDR3 is 17 residues. Germline assignment: CDR1 LNHDA and CDR2 SQIVND (reference sequence). The CDR3 region has the DNA TGTGCCAGTAGTATTTCTGGACGGGGACAGATCCCCTACGAGCAGTACTTC. This gives the protein CASSISGRGQIPYEQYF.

This clone was seen a single time. This sequence joins TRBV19 and TRBJ1-3, with D perhaps matching TRBD1 (6 bases). V gave up 9 bases and J gave up 0 bases, with 12 bases separating them. CDR3 length: 14 amino acids. Germline CDR1 is LNHDA and CDR2 is SQIVND (reference sequence). The CDR3 sequence: CASATGSSGNTIYF. CDR3 bases: TGTGCCAGCGCAACAGGGAGCTCTGGAAACACCATATATTTT.

V and J are TRBV29-1 and TRBJ2-3; D is perhaps TRBD2 (6 bases). V was pared by 4 bases and J by 6 bases, with 20 bases between. Germline V gene data show CDR1 as SQVTM and CDR2 as ANQGSEA. The CDR3 runs to 15 residues. CDR3 DNA sequence: TGCAGCGTTGGGCTAGCGTTTCGTAGAGAGGATACGCAGTATTTT. It specifies CSVGLAFRREDTQYF.

As DNA, the CDR3 is TGTGCCAGCAGCTTAGACGGACGGGAGAACTCCTACGAGCAGTACTTC. It specifies CASSLDGRENSYEQYF. This chain connects TRBV11-2 to TRBJ2-7, with D tentatively TRBD2 (6 bases). This CDR3 is built from 16 residues. Germline CDR1 reads SGHAT; CDR2 reads FQNNGV. V lost 0 bases to trimming and J lost 0 bases, with 12 bases between them.

The chain carries TRBV7-2 and TRBJ1-2; 9 bases map to TRBD1. This CDR3 region has 16 residues. Germline assignment: CDR1 SGHTA and CDR2 FQGNSA. Unmatched junction bases numbered 11, after V lost 2 bases and J lost 7 bases. In DNA, the CDR3 is TGTGCCAGCAGCTTATCTGTGGGACAGGGTGTGCCTGGCTACACCTTC. Encoded protein: CASSLSVGQGVPGYTF.

The chain uses TRBV5-4 and TRBJ2-3, with 7 positions matching TRBD1. Germline-derived CDR1 and CDR2 are SGHNT and YYREEE (reference sequence). Trimming cost V 4 bases and J 2 bases; bases outside gene matches: 7. There are 15 residues in the CDR3. CDR3 DNA sequence: TGTGCCAGCAGCCGTACAGGGGACCTCACAGATACGCAGTATTTT. As protein: CASSRTGDLTDTQYF.

The rearrangement joins TRBV4-1 to TRBJ2-5, with TRBD1 matching 7 bases. Unmatched junction bases numbered 11, after V lost 9 bases and J lost 1 base. Germline CDR1 and CDR2: MGHRA and YSYEKL. The CDR3 runs 15 residues. CDR3 sequence: CASNQIPGGQETQYF. The CDR3 DNA follows: TGCGCCAGTAACCAAATTCCAGGGGGCCAAGAGACCCAGTACTTC.

The chain joins TRBV30 to TRBJ1-3; D possibly corresponds to TRBD1 (5 bases). With 0 bases removed from V and 0 bases from J, the gap between germline ends came to 12 bases. Germline CDR1 GTSNPN, CDR2 SVGIG (reference sequence). The CDR3 length is 16 residues. The CDR3 DNA sequence: TGTGCCTGGAGTGTACAAGGACATCTCTCTGGAAACACCATATATTTT. Translating it yields CAWSVQGHLSGNTIYF.

The V gene is TRBV11-2, the J gene TRBJ2-7; 9 bases align to TRBD2. Germline-derived CDR1 and CDR2 are SGHAT and FQNNGV. After removal of 0 bases from V and 5 bases from J, the junction contained 8 bases not matched to a gene. CDR3 length: 16 amino acids. The CDR3 DNA follows: TGTGCCAGCAGCTTAGACGGCGGGAGGGCGACCCACGAGCAGTACTTC. It is translated as CASSLDGGRATHEQYF.

This chain links TRBV6-1 with TRBJ2-3, with TRBD1 identical over 9 bases. The V gene end was trimmed by 7 bases and the J gene end by 2 bases; junction bases not matched to a gene: 7. In germline, CDR1 is MNHNS, CDR2 SASEGT. The CDR3 has 15 residues. In DNA form, the CDR3 reads TGTGCCAGCAATACGGACAGGGGACTCACAGATACGCAGTATTTT. Protein sequence: CASNTDRGLTDTQYF.